The 26 T cell receptor beta chains below all came from one sample that was sequenced in a study of blood T cells in healthy people across ages. For the second PCR, which ran for 7 to 11 cycles, a sample-barcoded 5' primer and a J-beta primer mix were used. TCRdb fed the 5' RACE reads into MiXCR, producing one record per CDR3 protein. The sample lists approximately 2,000,000 distinct CDR3 sequences, around 40% occurring once. The sample taken for sequencing was blood. These receptors were taken from a human donor in good health.

The chain links TRBV20-1 to TRBJ2-4; D perhaps matches TRBD2 (5 bases). The last part of the DNA fits TRBJ2-7 better; the J call may be wrong. Germline V gene data show CDR1 as DFQATT and CDR2 as SNEGSKA (reference sequence). CDR3 length equals 13 residues. CDR3 loop: CSGSAGRVGEQYF. In DNA, the CDR3 is TGCAGTGGGAGCGCGGGCCGCGTGGGCGAGCAGTACTTC.

This clonotype occurred a few times. The chain uses TRBV29-1 and TRBJ2-7; 12 bases are shared with TRBD1. This CDR3 is 15 amino acids long. Per the germline V gene, CDR1 is SQVTM and CDR2 is ANQGSEA. J was trimmed by 6 bases and V by 6 bases; bases with no gene match: 12. The CDR3 region has the DNA TGCAGCGTGGACACCGGGACAGGGGGCTGGGGCGAGCAGTACTTC. As protein: CSVDTGTGGWGEQYF.

The rearrangement joins TRBV20-1 to TRBJ1-5, with D uncertain. The ends were cut back, 5 bases at V and 7 bases at J, with 15 bases in the middle. The CDR3 contains 13 residues. Germline V gene sequence: CDR1 DFQATT, CDR2 SNEGSKA (reference sequence). The CDR3 DNA reads as TGCAGTGCTTCGACGACACCCGAACAGCCCCAGCATTTT. Translated, it gives CSASTTPEQPQHF.

This sequence joins TRBV20-1 and TRBJ2-1; 12 nucleotides align to TRBD2. The end of the DNA aligns better with TRBJ2-7, so the J call may be wrong. Looked up from germline, CDR1 is DFQATT and CDR2 is SNEGSKA (reference sequence). The CDR3 totals 16 residues. In DNA, the CDR3 is TGCAGTGCTAGGACTAGCGGGGGAAACTCCTACAATGAGCAGTACTTC. Its translation is CSARTSGGNSYNEQYF.

This rearrangement joins TRBV5-5 to TRBJ1-4, with D possibly matching TRBD1 (6 bases). Germline-derived CDR1 and CDR2 are SGHKS and YYEKEE (reference sequence). V was shortened by 4 bases and J by 8 bases, with 21 bases between the two germline ends. CDR3 length equals 16 residues. CDR3 protein: CASSPYTGAAGEKLFF. In nucleotides, the CDR3 is TGTGCCAGCAGCCCTTACACGGGGGCCGCGGGGGAAAAACTGTTTTTT.

The V gene is TRBV7-2, the J gene TRBJ2-3, with a possible D match to TRBD2 (5 bases). The germline V gene encodes CDR1 SGHTA and CDR2 FQGNSA. The CDR3 runs to 15 residues. The V end lost 5 bases, the J end lost 0 bases, and 12 bases lay between the germline ends. CDR3 sequence reads: CASSDTGVSTDTQYF. The CDR3 region has the DNA TGTGCCAGCAGCGACACCGGGGTTAGCACAGATACGCAGTATTTT.

This clonotype appeared a few times. The V call is TRBV12-3 or TRBV12-4, the J call TRBJ1-2, with 9 bases identical to TRBD1. This CDR3 comprises 13 residues. Losses at the gene ends were 8 bases for V and 8 bases for J; bases not matched to a gene: 9. The CDR3 DNA reads TGTGCCAGCGGGAGGGACAGGGCCCTCGGCTACACCTTC. Its protein is CASGRDRALGYTF.

At least ten counts were recorded for this clonotype. As DNA, the CDR3 is TGTGCCAGCAGTTTTGGGGTTCCTTATGGCTACACCTTC. Protein product: CASSFGVPYGYTF. V usage is TRBV12-3 or TRBV12-4 and J usage is TRBJ1-2; D ambiguous. The CDR3 sequence is 13 residues long. V was shortened by 3 bases and J by 5 bases, with 10 bases between the two germline ends.

This clonotype was seen only once. The gene calls are TRBV20-1 and TRBJ1-3; D gene ambiguous. V was pared by 5 bases and J by 6 bases, with 14 bases between. CDR3 length equals 13 residues. Germline V gene sequence: CDR1 DFQATT, CDR2 SNEGSKA (reference sequence). The CDR3 DNA reads TGCAGTGCTGGGGTTAGGGATCCAAACACCATATATTTT. It codes for CSAGVRDPNTIYF.

This chain joins TRBV15 and TRBJ2-1; TRBD1 agrees at 10 bases. Trimming cost V 5 bases and J 10 bases; bases outside gene matches: 11. The length of the CDR3 is 15 residues. Germline V lookup: CDR1 LNHNV, CDR2 YYDKDF (reference sequence). CDR3 nucleotide sequence: TGTGCCACCAGCCTAGACAGGGGGCCCGAGAGGGAGCAGTTCTTC. Encoded protein: CATSLDRGPEREQFF.

The chain recombines TRBV7-2 with TRBJ2-4; TRBD1 aligns across 10 bases. After removal of 3 bases from V and 9 bases from J, the junction contained 8 bases not matched to a gene. Germline-derived CDR1 and CDR2 are SGHTA and FQGNSA. The CDR3 spans 15 residues. CDR3 DNA: TGTGCCAGCAGCTTCACGACAGGGGGCCGGGGCATTCAGTACTTC. It is translated as CASSFTTGGRGIQYF.

This clonotype was seen a handful of times. The genes are TRBV12-3 or TRBV12-4 and TRBJ2-7; TRBD1 aligns across 9 bases. V shed 5 bases and J 2 bases; nucleotides not matched to a gene: 10. This CDR3 contains 16 residues. Written as DNA, the CDR3 is TGTGCCAGCAGTCCGTACAGGGGGCTAGGGACCTACGAGCAGTACTTC. It codes for CASSPYRGLGTYEQYF.

The chain combines TRBV9 with TRBJ2-7; D may be TRBD1 (6 bases). Germline V lookup: CDR1 SGDLS, CDR2 YYNGEE. The ends were cut back, 3 bases at V and 4 bases at J, with 11 bases in the middle. The CDR3 is 13 residues long. The CDR3 sequence: CASSGNTGYEQYF. CDR3 nucleotides: TGTGCCAGCAGCGGCAACACAGGGTACGAGCAGTACTTC.

This clonotype was detected only a few times. V usage is TRBV12-3 or TRBV12-4 and J usage is TRBJ2-2; the D gene is possibly TRBD2 (5 bases). The CDR3 contains 14 residues. Trimming took off 4 bases at V and 7 bases at J, with 13 bases between the two ends. CDR3 residues: CASSYLEEGGELFF. CDR3 bases: TGTGCCAGCAGTTACCTGGAGGAAGGCGGGGAGCTGTTTTTT.

The chain carries TRBV10-3 and TRBJ1-2; 8 bases align to TRBD1. CDR3 length equals 14 residues. J lost 9 bases, V lost 6 bases, and 12 bases had no gene match. The germline CDR1 and CDR2 sequences are ENHRY and SYGVKD. The CDR3 nucleotides read TGTGCCATCAGCCCGGACAGGGAGATTAATAGCTACACCTTC. This sequence encodes CAISPDREINSYTF.

This clonotype was detected only a few times. V gene TRBV3-1 combines with J gene TRBJ2-5, with D hard to call. The CDR3 contains 14 residues. V lost 0 bases and J 4 bases, leaving 9 bases between the germline ends. The V gene's germline CDR1 is LGHDT and CDR2 YNNKEL (reference sequence). This chain's CDR3 is CASSQDRGVETQYF. CDR3 DNA sequence: TGTGCCAGCAGCCAAGATCGCGGAGTAGAGACCCAGTACTTC.

This clonotype was seen a handful of times. CDR3 in DNA: TGTGCCAGCGGGGCAAGTGGAAATGAAAAACTGTTTTTT. It is translated as CASGASGNEKLFF. V and J are TRBV12-3 or TRBV12-4 and TRBJ1-4; tentative D call: TRBD1 (5 bases). The CDR3 extends over 13 amino acids. Trimming removed 8 bases at V and 5 bases at J, with 12 bases between.

V is TRBV6-6 and J is TRBJ1-6, with D unresolved. Trimming left V 2 bases short and J 4 bases short, with 15 bases between. This CDR3 has 17 amino acids. Germline CDR1 is MNHNY and CDR2 is SVGAGI (reference sequence). CDR3 sequence: CASSYGLGPRYNSPLHF. The CDR3 bases are TGTGCCAGCAGTTACGGACTTGGTCCCCGTTATAATTCACCCCTCCACTTT.

The chain employs TRBV4-2 and TRBJ2-3; TRBD2 matches 7 bases. With 1 base clipped from V and 0 bases from J, the junction kept 7 bases outside the gene matches. CDR1 is LGHNA and CDR2 is YNFKEQ in the germline V gene. The CDR3 contains 17 residues. Written as DNA, the CDR3 is TGTGCCAGCAGCCAAGGTACCGCGGGAGCTAGCACAGATACGCAGTATTTT. Its protein is CASSQGTAGASTDTQYF.

The rearrangement uses TRBV21-1 and TRBJ1-5; the D segment call TRBD1 is taken from the table without a DNA check. TRBV21-1 corresponds to a pseudogene. This CDR3 contains 14 residues. The CDR3 sequence is CAERDGASNQPQHF. CDR3 DNA: TGTGCCGAACGGGACGGTGCAAGCAATCAGCCCCAGCATTTT.

This clonotype was seen a few times. The chain joins TRBV6-1 to TRBJ1-2; 7 nucleotides line up with TRBD1. V was clipped by 1 base and J by 3 bases; unmatched bases: 8. CDR1 MNHNS and CDR2 SASEGT come from the germline V gene. The CDR3 is 16 residues long. CDR3 sequence: CASSEGPSGQYYGYTF. The CDR3 bases are TGTGCCAGCAGTGAAGGCCCTTCGGGACAGTACTATGGCTACACCTTC.

This clonotype is a singleton in its sample. The rearrangement uses TRBV20-1 and TRBJ1-2, with 8 bases lining up with TRBD1. The J segment lost 6 bases and the V segment lost 6 bases, leaving 6 bases of the junction unmatched. The germline gives CDR1 DFQATT, CDR2 SNEGSKA (reference sequence). This CDR3 region has 12 residues. DNA of the CDR3: TGCAGTGCAGAGGACAGGGTCCATGGCTACACCTTC. Translating gives CSAEDRVHGYTF.

This chain joins TRBV7-9 and TRBJ2-7; D is perhaps TRBD2 (6 bases). The CDR3 runs to 14 residues. CDR1 and CDR2 from the germline V gene are SEHNR and FQNEAQ (reference sequence). The V end lost 1 base, the J end lost 1 base, and 8 bases lay between the germline ends. In DNA, the CDR3 is TGTGCCAGCAGCTTAGATGCGGGGTCCTACGAGCAGTACTTC. Encoded protein: CASSLDAGSYEQYF.

The chain is built from TRBV5-1 and TRBJ2-1; 9 nucleotides line up with TRBD1. CDR1 SGHRS and CDR2 YFSETQ come from the germline V gene. V was clipped by 4 bases and J by 8 bases; unmatched bases: 10. This CDR3 spans 15 amino acids. DNA for the CDR3: TGCGCCAGCAGCGTAGGGACAGGGCCTATACATGAGCAGTTCTTC. Protein product: CASSVGTGPIHEQFF. The full variable domain, completed using reference TRBV5-1 and TRBJ2-1, is KAGVTQTPRYLIKTRGQQVTLSCSPISGHRSVSWYQQTPGQGLQFLFEYFSETQRNKGNFPGRFSGRQFSNSRSEMNVSTLELGDSALYLCASSVGTGPIHEQFFGPGTRLTVL.

The chain employs TRBV4-3 and TRBJ2-3; tentative D call: TRBD2 (5 bases). The CDR3 totals 14 residues. Germline V gives CDR1 LGHNA, CDR2 YSLEER. V lost 1 base and J lost 5, with 10 bases in between. The CDR3 coding sequence is TGCGCCAGCAGCCAAGGCGGGCTGGGAGATACGCAGTATTTT. Its protein product is CASSQGGLGDTQYF.

V gene TRBV14 combines with J gene TRBJ2-5, with D hard to call. The CDR3 has 16 residues. Germline CDR1 SGHDN, CDR2 FVKESK. The V end was cut by 0 bases, the J end by 11 bases, with 22 bases between. CDR3 in amino acids: CASSQERVVTMNEQYF. Written as DNA, the CDR3 is TGTGCCAGCAGCCAAGAAAGGGTAGTTACAATGAATGAGCAGTACTTC.